Each of the 32 T cell receptor beta chains below was sequenced from the same sample in a study of identifying expanded T cells in peripheral blood. Here immunoSEQ multiplex PCR was the method, and the copy in TCRdb shows in-frame clones only, minus some. Among about 110,000 clones listed, about 89% were seen once. Specimen: blood. The receptors come from a person aged 18 to 70 in good health.

This clone has only one observation. The rearrangement joins TRBV5-5 to TRBJ1-1; TRBD1 matches 8 bases. The V gene's germline CDR1 is SGHKS and CDR2 YYEKEE (reference sequence). Losses at the gene ends were 0 bases for V and 5 bases for J; bases not matched to a gene: 12. The CDR3 covers 17 residues. For the CDR3, the DNA is TGTGCCAGCAGCTTGGCCCCCCTTAGGACAGGGAGGACTGAAGCTTTCTTT. Translation: CASSLAPLRTGRTEAFF. The full variable domain, completed using reference TRBV5-5 and TRBJ1-1, is DAGVTQSPTHLIKTRGQQVTLRCSPISGHKSVSWYQQVLGQGPQFIFQYYEKEERGRGNFPDRFSARQFPNYSSELNVNALLLGDSALYLCASSLAPLRTGRTEAFFGQGTRLTVV.

This clone was observed a handful of times. This chain joins TRBV2 and TRBJ1-6; no clear D gene. This CDR3 spans 14 amino acids. Deletions cut 10 bases from V and 7 bases from J, with 17 bases between. Germline-derived CDR1 and CDR2 are SNHLY and FYNNEI. CDR3 in amino acids: CATAGVVSNSPLHF. Written as DNA, the CDR3 is TGTGCCACTGCCGGAGTGGTTTCAAATTCACCCCTCCACTTT.

The chain combines TRBV29-1 with TRBJ2-1, with 8 bases matching TRBD1. The germline V gene encodes CDR1 SQVTM and CDR2 ANQGSEA. The J segment lost 0 bases and the V segment lost 6 bases, leaving 7 bases of the junction unmatched. The CDR3 extends over 15 amino acids. The CDR3 sequence: CSVGGQVISYNEQFF. CDR3 nucleotides: TGCAGCGTGGGGGGACAGGTCATCTCCTACAATGAGCAGTTCTTC.

The chain employs TRBV7-9 and TRBJ2-3; 13 bases map to TRBD2. The length of the CDR3 is 16 residues. V shed 5 bases, J shed 6 bases, and the junction held 8 bases outside the gene matches. CDR1 is SEHNR, CDR2 FQNEAQ, per germline (reference sequence). The CDR3 protein is CASSPGLAGVGDTQYF. CDR3 DNA sequence: TGTGCCAGCAGCCCTGGACTAGCGGGGGTAGGGGATACGCAGTATTTT.

This clone was seen only once. The gene calls are TRBV11-2 and TRBJ1-1; 7 bases match TRBD1. The CDR3 covers 16 residues. J gave up 1 base and V 4 bases, and 9 bases lay outside the gene matches. Germline V gives CDR1 SGHAT, CDR2 FQNNGV. DNA of the CDR3: TGTGCCAGCAGCTCCGGGCCCGGGACAGCGAACACTGAAGCTTTCTTT. Protein sequence: CASSSGPGTANTEAFF. The full variable domain, with the rest looked up from reference TRBV11-2 and TRBJ1-1, is EAGVAQSPRYKIIEKRQSVAFWCNPISGHATLYWYQQILGQGPKLLIQFQNNGVVDDSQLPKDRFSAERLKGVDSTLKIQPAKLEDSAVYLCASSSGPGTANTEAFFGQGTRLTVV.

The sample holds a few counts of this clone. This sequence joins TRBV27 and TRBJ1-6; D is perhaps TRBD1 (5 bases). Germline V CDR1 and CDR2: MNHEY, SMNVEV (reference sequence). CDR3 length: 13 residues. V gave up 1 base and J gave up 11 bases, with 9 bases separating them. CDR3 sequence: CASSLLGATPLHF. CDR3 in DNA: TGTGCCAGCAGTTTATTAGGGGCGACACCCCTCCACTTT.

The V call is TRBV28, the J call TRBJ2-7; 8 nucleotides align to TRBD1. CDR3 length: 15 amino acids. V shed 6 bases, J shed 0 bases, and the junction held 7 bases outside the gene matches. The germline CDR1 and CDR2 sequences are MDHEN and SYDVKM. The CDR3 bases are TGTGCCAGCAGAAGGACAGGGTTGAGCTCCTACGAGCAGTACTTC. This encodes CASRRTGLSSYEQYF.

The chain uses TRBV6-5 and TRBJ2-3, with 7 bases aligning to TRBD1. The germline CDR1 and CDR2 sequences are MNHEY and SVGAGI. The CDR3 is 16 amino acids. Trimming cost V 2 bases and J 0 bases; bases outside gene matches: 5. Here the CDR3 DNA reads TGTGCCAGCAGTTACACCGCACAGGGGAGCACAGATACGCAGTATTTT. Its protein product is CASSYTAQGSTDTQYF.

This sequence joins TRBV7-9 and TRBJ1-1; no definite D call. Germline CDR1 SEHNR, CDR2 FQNEAQ (reference sequence). The CDR3 sequence is 12 residues long. The V gene lost 6 bases and the J gene lost 5 bases, with 10 bases spanning the gap. The DNA of the CDR3 is TGTGCCAGCAGAGGGTGGGAAACTGAAGCTTTCTTT. Protein product: CASRGWETEAFF.

The chain recombines TRBV6-5 with TRBJ2-7; TRBD2 aligns across 7 bases. The CDR3 has 13 amino acids. The junction had 8 bases not matched to a gene; V was cut back by 8 bases and J by 4 bases. Germline CDR1 and CDR2: MNHEY and SVGAGI. This chain's CDR3 is CASGLGMYYEQYF. The CDR3 coding sequence is TGTGCCAGCGGACTAGGAATGTATTACGAGCAGTACTTC.

This chain connects TRBV29-1 to TRBJ1-2, with 7 bases lining up with TRBD1. The germline V gene has CDR1 SQVTM and CDR2 ANQGSEA. V shed 0 bases, J shed 4 bases, and the junction held 8 bases outside the gene matches. The CDR3 runs to 15 residues. CDR3 DNA sequence: TGCAGCGTTGAAGATTTAGGGACAGAACCCTATGGCTACACCTTC. It is translated as CSVEDLGTEPYGYTF.

This clone was detected a few times. The chain has TRBV7-9 and TRBJ1-2; no firm D call. Germline V lookup: CDR1 SEHNR, CDR2 FQNEAQ (reference sequence). The CDR3 runs to 13 residues. V lost 6 bases, J lost 8 bases, and 16 bases lay in between. The CDR3 region is CASSSRPLWGYTF. The CDR3 DNA reads TGTGCCAGCAGTTCCCGCCCCCTTTGGGGCTACACCTTC. Variable domain in full (rest from reference TRBV7-9 and TRBJ1-2): DTGVSQNPRHKITKRGQNVTFRCDPISEHNRLYWYRQTLGQGPEFLTYFQNEAQLEKSRLLSDRFSAERPKGSFSTLEIQRTEQGDSAMYLCASSSRPLWGYTFGSGTRLTVV.

The CDR3 loop is CASSLGVSQSNVLTF. The CDR3 DNA reads as TGCGCCAGCAGCTTGGGGGTTTCGCAGTCCAACGTCCTGACTTTC. V is TRBV5-1 and J is TRBJ2-6, with D uncertain. This CDR3 has 15 residues. V lost 0 bases to trimming and J lost 8 bases, with 12 bases between them. Germline CDR1 SGHRS, CDR2 YFSETQ.

The chain couples TRBV11-1 to TRBJ2-4, with 8 bases identical to TRBD2. V was clipped by 5 bases and J by 1 base; unmatched bases: 1. Germline-derived CDR1 and CDR2 are SGHAT and FQDESV (reference sequence). The CDR3 length is 14 residues. The CDR3 DNA follows: TGTGCCAGCAGCGGCGGGGGGGCCAAAAACATTCAGTACTTC. This encodes CASSGGGAKNIQYF.

This chain connects TRBV15 to TRBJ2-1; D is tentatively TRBD1 or TRBD2 (5 bases each). V was trimmed by 5 bases and J by 9 bases, leaving 14 bases between them. Germline CDR1 reads LNHNV; CDR2 reads YYDKDF (reference sequence). CDR3 size: 13 residues. The CDR3 sequence: CATSVNNGGEQFF. CDR3 coding DNA: TGTGCCACCAGCGTGAACAATGGGGGTGAGCAGTTCTTC.

The V gene is TRBV7-8, the J gene TRBJ1-1; D might be TRBD1 (5 bases). Germline assignment: CDR1 SGHVS and CDR2 FQNEAQ. The length of the CDR3 is 15 residues. Trimming cost V 1 base and J 5 bases, with 14 bases left between them. CDR3 in amino acids: CASSLVGGITTEAFF. In DNA, the CDR3 is TGTGCCAGCAGCTTAGTTGGGGGGATTACGACTGAAGCTTTCTTT.

The chain combines TRBV4-3 with TRBJ1-3; D unresolved. Looked up from germline, CDR1 is LGHNA and CDR2 is YSLEER. This CDR3 has 15 amino acids. V was shortened by 4 bases and J by 1 base, with 11 bases between the two germline ends. The CDR3 loop reads CASSLSGQSGNTIYF. The CDR3 bases are TGCGCCAGCAGCCTCTCAGGCCAGTCTGGAAACACCATATATTTT.

The chain joins TRBV7-9 to TRBJ2-3; the D gene is possibly TRBD2 (7 bases). V lost 5 bases, J lost 1 base, and 16 bases lay in between. Germline CDR1 SEHNR, CDR2 FQNEAQ (reference sequence). The CDR3 spans 16 residues. In DNA form, the CDR3 reads TGTGCCAGCAGCCCCTGGGGAGGGGGGGGCACAGATACGCAGTATTTT. Translated: CASSPWGGGGTDTQYF.

This clone was recorded at least ten times. The chain uses TRBV25-1 and TRBJ1-1; tentative D call: TRBD1 (5 bases). V was trimmed by 4 bases and J by 1 base, leaving 10 bases between them. The germline V gene has CDR1 MGHDK and CDR2 SYGVNS. The CDR3 has 14 amino acids. The CDR3 DNA is TGTGCCAGCAGTGTGACAGCTTCGAACACTGAAGCTTTCTTT. Its protein is CASSVTASNTEAFF.

The rearrangement joins TRBV7-2 to TRBJ2-1; D is possibly TRBD1 or TRBD2 (5 bases each). The germline CDR1 and CDR2 sequences are SGHTA and FQGNSA. Trimming left V 10 bases short and J 8 bases short, with 36 bases between. The CDR3 length is 19 residues. This chain's CDR3 is CANAQDPTRDGRHNHEQFF. The CDR3 bases are TGTGCCAACGCGCAAGACCCCACCAGGGACGGAAGGCACAATCATGAGCAGTTCTTC. The variable domain in full, completed from reference TRBV7-2 and TRBJ2-1, reads GAGVSQSPSNKVTEKGKDVELRCDPISGHTALYWYRQSLGQGLEFLIYFQGNSAPDKSGLPSDRFSAERTGGSVSTLTIQRTQQEDSAVYLCANAQDPTRDGRHNHEQFFGPGTRLTVL.

This clone was recorded only once. J is TRBJ2-7 and V is TRBV7-2; D is unresolved. This CDR3 comprises 16 residues. Germline lookup yields CDR1 SGHTA and CDR2 FQGNSA. Trimming shortened V by 1 base and J by 0 bases, and 13 bases separated the two germline ends. DNA for the CDR3: TGTGCCAGCAGCTTAGGGGGATCAGCCAGCTCCTACGAGCAGTACTTC. This translates into CASSLGGSASSYEQYF.

The chain carries TRBV28 and TRBJ1-2, with D possibly being TRBD1 (5 bases). Trimming left V 6 bases short and J 2 bases short, with 13 bases between. The CDR3 length is 14 residues. Per the germline V gene, CDR1 is MDHEN and CDR2 is SYDVKM. CDR3 protein: CASSLEGANYGYTF. The DNA for the CDR3 is TGTGCCAGCAGCCTTGAAGGGGCGAACTATGGCTACACCTTC.

This clone came up once. The V and J genes are TRBV19 and TRBJ1-5; D not resolved. CDR1 is LNHDA, CDR2 SQIVND, per germline (reference sequence). V lost 10 bases to trimming and J lost 3 bases, with 13 bases between them. This CDR3 is 13 amino acids long. The CDR3 is CATDDDTNQPQHF. The DNA for the CDR3 is TGTGCCACTGACGACGACACCAATCAGCCCCAGCATTTT.

This clone appeared a few times. The gene calls are TRBV7-9 and TRBJ1-5, with no clear D. Germline V gene data show CDR1 as SEHNR and CDR2 as FQNEAQ (reference sequence). The V end was cut by 5 bases, the J end by 1 base, with 3 bases between. This CDR3 comprises 12 residues. CDR3 region: CASSRSNQPQHF. The CDR3 DNA sequence: TGTGCCAGCAGCAGGAGCAATCAGCCCCAGCATTTT.

CDR3 region: CATERAGPGTYEQYF. CDR3 sequence (DNA): TGTGCCACCGAGCGGGCAGGGCCCGGGACCTACGAGCAGTACTTC. This chain uses TRBV28 with TRBJ2-7; possibly TRBD2 for D (6 bases). The CDR3 runs to 15 residues. V was pared by 10 bases and J by 2 bases, with 21 bases between. In germline, CDR1 is MDHEN, CDR2 SYDVKM.

The chain carries TRBV7-9 and TRBJ1-2, with TRBD1 matching 8 bases. Germline V gene data show CDR1 as SEHNR and CDR2 as FQNEAQ (reference sequence). CDR3 length: 15 residues. Trimming took 5 bases from V and 7 from J; bases not matched to a gene: 12. The CDR3 region is CASSAVAGGSGGYTF. The CDR3 coding sequence is TGTGCCAGCAGCGCGGTCGCAGGGGGCTCTGGTGGCTACACCTTC. The full variable domain, completed using reference TRBV7-9 and TRBJ1-2, is DTGVSQNPRHKITKRGQNVTFRCDPISEHNRLYWYRQTLGQGPEFLTYFQNEAQLEKSRLLSDRFSAERPKGSFSTLEIQRTEQGDSAMYLCASSAVAGGSGGYTFGSGTRLTVV.

The rearrangement links TRBV7-2 to TRBJ1-1, with D uncertain. The V gene's germline CDR1 is SGHTA and CDR2 FQGNSA. The CDR3 loop spans 13 amino acids. Trimming cost V 6 bases and J 3 bases, with 11 bases left between them. CDR3: CASSLRMYTEAFF. CDR3 coding DNA: TGTGCCAGCAGTTTGCGTATGTACACTGAAGCTTTCTTT.

This rearrangement joins TRBV21-1 to TRBJ1-4. TRBV21-1 is annotated as a pseudogene. CDR3 length: 14 residues. CDR3 sequence (DNA): TGTGCCAGCAGCAAATGCGGGGCCGATGAAAAACTGTTTTTT. It specifies CASSKCGADEKLFF.

The chain couples TRBV19 to TRBJ1-1, with D unresolved. CDR3 length: 13 residues. The V end was cut by 6 bases, the J end by 0 bases, with 8 bases between. The germline gives CDR1 LNHDA, CDR2 SQIVND (reference sequence). The CDR3 nucleotides read TGTGCCAGTAGGTTGACACTGAACACTGAAGCTTTCTTT. Translation: CASRLTLNTEAFF.

This chain joins TRBV7-2 and TRBJ2-3; the D gene could be TRBD1 or TRBD2 (5 bases each). This CDR3 region has 14 residues. Germline CDR1 SGHTA, CDR2 FQGNSA. V was shortened by 6 bases and J by 0 bases, with 10 bases between the two germline ends. The CDR3 bases are TGTGCCAGCAGGGGGACGATGAGCACAGATACGCAGTATTTT. Its protein is CASRGTMSTDTQYF.

This chain uses TRBV7-9 with TRBJ1-2; D is possibly TRBD1 (5 bases). V lost 5 bases and J lost 7, with 17 bases in between. CDR3 length: 14 residues. CDR1 and CDR2 from the germline V gene are SEHNR and FQNEAQ (reference sequence). The CDR3 nucleotides are TGTGCCAGCAGCGACCCTGGACTAGGGGTTGGCTACACCTTC. This codes for CASSDPGLGVGYTF.

This clone appeared once. The chain uses TRBV7-7 and TRBJ2-3; D uncertain. The ends were cut back, 5 bases at V and 0 bases at J, with 9 bases in the middle. This CDR3 spans 14 amino acids. CDR1 is SSHAT, CDR2 FNYEAQ, per germline (reference sequence). The CDR3 loop is CASSPTYSTDTQYF. CDR3 sequence (DNA): TGTGCCAGCAGCCCGACATACAGCACAGATACGCAGTATTTT.